Listed below are T cell receptor beta chains from one sample, sequenced in a study of technical replicates of blood from several donors. Here immunoSEQ multiplex PCR was the method, and the copy in TCRdb shows in-frame clones only, minus some. The table lists fewer than 100,000 clones, about 97% of them singletons, with roughly 0.3% in the top ten. Material: T cells isolated from PBMCs. All receptors come from a human donor in good health. The CDR3 runs from the conserved cysteine through the conserved F or W. The order of the fields is D gene, J gene, V gene, CDR3 length, clone size, CDR3 protein, CDR3 DNA. The D gene is left open where the match is weak. Where a row states a size, it is once, few, many or the class of an expanded clone; other rows omit it.

TRBD2,TRBJ2-7,TRBV7-2,18,NA,CASSARLAAYTKSYEQYF,TGTGCCAGCAGCGCCCGACTAGCGGCCTATACAAAATCCTACGAGCAGTACTTC
TRBD1,TRBJ2-7,TRBV27,13,NA,CASSTPQGDEQYF,TGTGCCAGCAGTACACCGCAGGGGGACGAGCAGTACTTC
NA,TRBJ2-1,TRBV11-2,15,NA,CASSRIRDNYNEQFF,TGTGCCAGCAGCCGTATCCGGGACAACTACAATGAGCAGTTCTTC
TRBD1,TRBJ2-7,TRBV18,15,NA,CASSPEAGTGVEQYF,TGTGCCAGCTCACCAGAGGCCGGGACAGGGGTCGAGCAGTACTTC
NA,TRBJ2-1,TRBV9,13,NA,CASSVGLLNEQFF,TGTGCCAGCAGCGTAGGGCTCTTAAATGAGCAGTTCTTC
NA,TRBJ2-7,TRBV5-6,14,NA,CASSLGVSAYEQYF,TGTGCCAGCAGCTTGGGCGTCTCGGCCTACGAGCAGTACTTC
TRBD1,TRBJ1-1,TRBV27,16,NA,CASSPSTGEENTEAFF,TGTGCCAGCAGTCCCTCGACAGGGGAGGAGAACACTGAAGCTTTCTTT
NA,TRBJ1-1,TRBV14,13,once,CASSQDWGLEAFF,TGTGCCAGCAGCCAAGACTGGGGGCTTGAAGCTTTCTTT
NA,TRBJ2-7,TRBV4-1,14,NA,CASSPGKGNYEQYF,TGCGCCAGCAGCCCGGGAAAAGGGAACTACGAGCAGTACTTC
NA,TRBJ2-1,TRBV4-3,15,NA,CASSYDRDSHNEQFF,TGCGCCAGCAGCTATGACCGGGACTCCCACAATGAGCAGTTCTTC
NA,TRBJ1-2,TRBV23-1,15,NA,CASSQRSYRVNGYTF,TGCGCCAGCAGTCAGCGCTCTTACAGGGTTAACGGCTACACCTTC
TRBD2,TRBJ2-3,TRBV4-3,19,NA,CASSQLAGGPIPFTDTQYF,TGCGCCAGCAGCCAACTAGCGGGAGGCCCAATACCCTTCACAGATACGCAGTATTTT
NA,TRBJ2-7,TRBV27,13,NA,CASSLSGGHEQYF,TGTGCCAGCAGTTTATCAGGCGGTCACGAGCAGTACTTC
TRBD2,TRBJ2-1,TRBV29-1,16,NA,CSANPATSGPRDEQFF,TGCAGCGCCAACCCTGCTACTAGCGGGCCGAGAGATGAGCAGTTCTTC
NA,TRBJ2-1,TRBV21-1,17,NA,CASSRSSGRGDPDEQFF,TGTGCCAGCAGCAGAAGTAGCGGGAGGGGTGATCCGGATGAGCAGTTCTTC
NA,TRBJ1-1,TRBV25-1,15,NA,CASSADQGLDTEAFF,TGTGCCAGCAGTGCGGATCAGGGATTGGACACTGAAGCTTTCTTT
NA,TRBJ2-7,TRBV5-8,13,NA,CASMGGLSYEQYF,TGTGCCAGCATGGGGGGATTATCCTACGAGCAGTACTTC
TRBD2,TRBJ2-3,TRBV4-3,16,once,CASSQTSGRGTDTQYF,TGCGCCAGCAGCCAAACTAGCGGGAGGGGCACAGATACGCAGTATTTT
NA,TRBJ1-1,TRBV18,15,few,CASSPQLIGGTEAFF,TGTGCCAGCTCACCTCAGTTGATCGGGGGGACTGAAGCTTTCTTT
NA,TRBJ1-1,TRBV7-6,14,NA,CASSFQAGNTEAFF,TGTGCCAGCAGTTTTCAGGCCGGGAACACTGAAGCTTTCTTT
TRBD1,TRBJ1-1,TRBV9,14,NA,CASSESTGADRAFF,TGTGCCAGCAGCGAATCGACAGGGGCCGACAGGGCTTTCTTT